Below, 24 T cell receptor beta chains from the same sample are listed, as sequenced in a study of blood T cell repertoires in COVID-19. The data were produced by immunoSEQ multiplex PCR, yet TCRdb's version contains in-frame clones alone and is incomplete. The profile shows about 440,000 clones, approximately 88% of them singletons. Material for sequencing was peripheral blood. These receptors were collected from a woman between 45 and 65 years old with COVID-19, enrolled during active disease.

V usage is TRBV7-2 and J usage is TRBJ2-7; 7 bases line up with TRBD1. Germline V gene sequence: CDR1 SGHTA, CDR2 FQGNSA. This CDR3 region has 13 residues. The V gene end was trimmed by 11 bases and the J gene end by 5 bases; junction bases not matched to a gene: 12. The CDR3 here is CAAGPGGWDEQYF. In nucleotides, the CDR3 is TGTGCCGCGGGCCCAGGGGGATGGGACGAGCAGTACTTC.

This clone has a handful of counts. V usage is TRBV19 and J usage is TRBJ1-1, with 7 bases lining up with TRBD1. The germline gives CDR1 LNHDA, CDR2 SQIVND (reference sequence). The CDR3 runs 13 residues. V lost 4 bases to trimming and J lost 7 bases; unmatched junction nucleotides: 6. CDR3 nucleotides: TGTGCCAGTAGTACGCAGGGGGGAGGTGAAGCTTTCTTT. Protein product: CASSTQGGGEAFF.

The rearrangement uses TRBV9 and TRBJ1-1, with D perhaps matching TRBD1 (5 bases). Between the trimmed V and J ends, which lost 0 bases and 5 bases, there was a span of 11 bases. Germline V gives CDR1 SGDLS, CDR2 YYNGEE. The CDR3 runs 14 residues. In nucleotides, the CDR3 is TGTGCCAGCAGCGTAGGGCGGGGGAGGACTGAAGCTTTCTTT. Translated, it gives CASSVGRGRTEAFF.

A few counts support this clone. The chain uses TRBV19 and TRBJ1-1, with a possible D match to TRBD1 (6 bases). Germline CDR1 reads LNHDA; CDR2 reads SQIVND (reference sequence). The CDR3 is made up of 15 amino acids. Between the trimmed V and J ends, which lost 6 bases and 4 bases, there was a span of 18 bases. CDR3 in DNA: TGTGCCAGTAGCCCACAGGGCGGGTTCGTCACTGAAGCTTTCTTT. Amino acids: CASSPQGGFVTEAFF.

The chain combines TRBV3-1 (or the pseudogene TRBV3-2) with TRBJ1-2; 8 bases line up with TRBD1. This CDR3 has 14 residues. Per the germline V gene, CDR1 is LGHDT and CDR2 is YNNKEL (reference sequence). With V trimmed by 7 bases and J by 8 bases, 12 bases remained unmatched. The CDR3 region has the DNA TGTGCCAGCAACTACCTGACAGGGGTCGGAGGCTACACCTTC. This sequence encodes CASNYLTGVGGYTF.

This chain links TRBV5-3 with TRBJ1-1; a possible D gene is TRBD1 (5 bases). TRBV5-3 is given ORF status, its function remaining uncertain. V lost 3 bases, J lost 6 bases, and 15 bases lay in between. The CDR3 is made up of 14 amino acids. The CDR3 region has the DNA TGTGCCAGAAGCTCCCTCGGGGGAGGCGCTGAAGCTTTCTTT. This gives the protein CARSSLGGGAEAFF.

The chain links TRBV7-8 to TRBJ2-3, with unresolved D. V lost 5 bases and J lost 4, with 7 bases in between. Germline loops: CDR1 SGHVS, CDR2 FQNEAQ. This CDR3 is 12 amino acids long. The CDR3 is CASSHGADTQYF. CDR3 DNA sequence: TGTGCCAGCAGCCACGGTGCAGATACGCAGTATTTT.

This CDR3 is CASSQDMASPQHF. CDR3 sequence (DNA): TGTGCCAGCAGCCAAGACATGGCCTCCCCCCAGCATTTT. The chain links TRBV3-1 (or the pseudogene TRBV3-2) to TRBJ1-5; D is unresolved. V lost 0 bases and J lost 10, with 10 bases in between. Germline V lookup: CDR1 LGHDT, CDR2 YNNKEL (reference sequence). The CDR3 has 13 residues.

The rearrangement uses TRBV15 and TRBJ2-1, with 9 bases that match TRBD1. Germline loops: CDR1 LNHNV, CDR2 YYDKDF (reference sequence). The CDR3 spans 16 residues. V gave up 3 bases and J gave up 6 bases; unmatched junction bases: 9. The CDR3 nucleotides are TGTGCCACCAGCAGGGACAGGGGAGCCCCTGGCAATGAGCAGTTCTTC. Protein product: CATSRDRGAPGNEQFF.

This clone has more than one count but fewer than ten. This chain joins TRBV4-1 and TRBJ1-1; no reliable D call. The CDR3 runs 18 residues. Germline V gene data show CDR1 as MGHRA and CDR2 as YSYEKL. With 4 bases removed from V and 1 base from J, the gap between germline ends came to 22 bases. The CDR3 is CASSPGRGQAAWNTEAFF. As DNA, the CDR3 is TGCGCCAGCAGCCCCGGGCGAGGGCAGGCCGCCTGGAACACTGAAGCTTTCTTT.

The chain combines TRBV18 with TRBJ1-5, with D unresolved. This CDR3 is built from 14 residues. V lost 4 bases, J lost 4 bases, and 11 bases lay in between. Germline V lookup: CDR1 KGHSH, CDR2 LQKENI. CDR3 bases: TGTGCCAGCTCACGGACTGACACGAATCAGCCCCAGCATTTT. This gives the protein CASSRTDTNQPQHF.

This clone was recorded once. The V and J genes are TRBV11-2 and TRBJ2-7; maybe TRBD1 (6 bases). V was trimmed by 2 bases and J by 6 bases, leaving 11 bases between them. Germline values: CDR1 SGHAT, CDR2 FQNNGV. CDR3 length: 13 residues. In DNA, the CDR3 is TGTGCCAGCAGCTTATCAGGGGTTGGCGAGCAGTACTTC. This translates into CASSLSGVGEQYF.

The chain uses TRBV11-2 and TRBJ2-3; possible D gene TRBD2, 6 bases. V lost 1 base to trimming and J lost 6 bases, with 8 bases between them. Germline-derived CDR1 and CDR2 are SGHAT and FQNNGV. This CDR3 comprises 13 residues. The chain's CDR3 is CASSLAGEDTQYF. Written as DNA, the CDR3 is TGTGCCAGCAGCTTAGCGGGGGAGGATACGCAGTATTTT.

The CDR3 region is CASSYSRDRYSPLHF. CDR3 bases: TGTGCCAGCAGTTACTCGAGGGACAGATATTCACCCCTCCACTTT. This chain uses TRBV6-5 with TRBJ1-6, with 7 positions matching TRBD1. Trimming at V came to 0 bases and at J to 8 bases, leaving 4 bases not matched to a gene. Per the germline V gene, CDR1 is MNHEY and CDR2 is SVGAGI. CDR3 size: 15 residues.

The chain joins TRBV12-5 to TRBJ1-2; the D gene is possibly TRBD1 (5 bases). The V gene's germline CDR1 is LGHNT and CDR2 FRNRAP. V was cut by 1 base and J by 8 bases, with 11 bases left in between. CDR3 length equals 13 residues. CDR3 nucleotides: TGTGCTAGTGGTTTGGGGGCAGGGCGAGGCTACACCTTC. Translation: CASGLGAGRGYTF.

The chain couples TRBV24-1 to TRBJ2-3; D perhaps matches TRBD1 (6 bases). Trimming cost V 3 bases and J 2 bases, with 11 bases left between them. The CDR3 contains 15 residues. Germline CDR1 KGHDR, CDR2 SFDVKD. As DNA, the CDR3 is TGTGCCACCAGTGATGTACGGGACAACACAGATACGCAGTATTTT. Translation: CATSDVRDNTDTQYF.

The V call is TRBV10-2, the J call TRBJ1-1, with TRBD1 matching over 8 bases. V dropped 3 bases and J dropped 6; count of bases not matched to a gene: 6. The CDR3 runs 14 residues. CDR1 WSHSY and CDR2 SAAADI come from the germline V gene. In nucleotides, the CDR3 is TGCGCCAGCAGTGAAAGGACAGGGCGGGCTGAAGCTTTCTTT. This encodes CASSERTGRAEAFF.

The rearrangement links TRBV6-4 to TRBJ2-3; 10 bases agree with TRBD2. V dropped 3 bases and J dropped 4; count of bases not matched to a gene: 1. Germline-derived CDR1 and CDR2 are MRHNA and SNTAGT. The CDR3 loop spans 14 amino acids. CDR3 nucleotide sequence: TGTGCCAGCAGTGAAGGACTAGCGGCAGATACGCAGTATTTT. Its translation: CASSEGLAADTQYF.

The chain recombines TRBV6-5 with TRBJ1-2, with unresolved D. CDR1 is MNHEY and CDR2 is SVGAGI in the germline V gene. Between the trimmed V and J ends, which lost 5 bases and 2 bases, there was a span of 9 bases. The CDR3 extends over 13 amino acids. This CDR3 reads CASSPTENYGYTF. CDR3 in DNA: TGTGCCAGCAGTCCTACAGAGAACTATGGCTACACCTTC.

This clone was counted many times. The chain combines TRBV20-1 with TRBJ1-2; D not resolved. Germline loops: CDR1 DFQATT, CDR2 SNEGSKA (reference sequence). The CDR3 is 11 residues long. V lost 5 bases and J 1 base, leaving 5 bases between the germline ends. As DNA, the CDR3 is TGCAGTGCTTACAATAACTATGGCTACACCTTC. It codes for CSAYNNYGYTF.

The rearrangement uses TRBV5-1 and TRBJ1-2, with D maybe TRBD1 (6 bases). V lost 0 bases and J lost 4, with 10 bases in between. This CDR3 spans 14 amino acids. Per the germline V gene, CDR1 is SGHRS and CDR2 is YFSETQ. CDR3 residues: CASSLDREAYGYTF. In DNA, the CDR3 is TGCGCCAGCAGCTTGGACAGGGAAGCCTATGGCTACACCTTC.

This clone was seen a handful of times. The rearrangement uses TRBV5-5 and TRBJ1-5, with unresolved D. The CDR3 covers 15 residues. Germline V gene sequence: CDR1 SGHKS, CDR2 YYEKEE (reference sequence). V lost 3 bases, J lost 7 bases, and 17 bases lay in between. This CDR3 reads CASSSGGGSDQPQHF. The CDR3 DNA reads TGTGCCAGCAGCTCGGGAGGAGGGTCGGACCAGCCCCAGCATTTT.

V is TRBV7-9 and J is TRBJ1-3, with 7 nucleotides matching TRBD1. CDR1 and CDR2 from the germline V gene are SEHNR and FQNEAQ (reference sequence). This CDR3 region has 14 residues. V shed 5 bases and J 4 bases; nucleotides not matched to a gene: 5. The CDR3 reads CASSRQGTGNTIYF. In nucleotides, the CDR3 is TGTGCCAGCAGCCGACAGGGTACAGGAAACACCATATATTTT.

The chain carries TRBV7-9 and TRBJ1-6, with D possibly being TRBD1 (5 bases). In germline, CDR1 is SEHNR, CDR2 FQNEAQ (reference sequence). The CDR3 is 13 amino acids. V was clipped by 1 base and J by 7 bases, with 5 bases between them. The DNA for the CDR3 is TGTGCCAGCAGCTTAGGACAGAATTCACCCCTCCACTTT. As protein: CASSLGQNSPLHF.